Presented here are 2 T cell receptor beta chains from one specimen sequenced in a study of cytomegalovirus exposure and HLA in healthy donors. PCR primers comprised 60 Vbeta and 13 Jbeta primers. Assay: immunoSEQ multiplex PCR; the TCRdb copy retains only in-frame clones and omits some. In the table there are around 130,000 clones, over 8.5% of which are singletons. Specimen: PBMCs. Receptors were obtained from a woman aged 40-49 years in good health and CMV-seropositive.

This chain connects TRBV6-6 to TRBJ1-1, with a tentative D call TRBD1 (5 bases). Germline CDR1 reads MNHNY; CDR2 reads SVGAGI (reference sequence). CDR3 length: 13 residues. Trimming took 5 bases from V and 5 from J, leaving 12 bases between them. The CDR3 protein is CASSIQGSTEAFF. CDR3 coding DNA: TGTGCCAGCAGTATTCAGGGATCGACTGAAGCTTTCTTT.

This chain connects TRBV11-1 to TRBJ2-7; tentative D call: TRBD1 (5 bases). Germline CDR1 reads SGHAT; CDR2 reads FQDESV (reference sequence). The ends were cut back, 4 bases at V and 1 base at J, with 11 bases in the middle. This CDR3 contains 14 residues. The CDR3 coding sequence is TGTGCCAGCAGCTCCCGGGCAGGGTCCTACGAGCAGTACTTC. Its protein product is CASSSRAGSYEQYF.